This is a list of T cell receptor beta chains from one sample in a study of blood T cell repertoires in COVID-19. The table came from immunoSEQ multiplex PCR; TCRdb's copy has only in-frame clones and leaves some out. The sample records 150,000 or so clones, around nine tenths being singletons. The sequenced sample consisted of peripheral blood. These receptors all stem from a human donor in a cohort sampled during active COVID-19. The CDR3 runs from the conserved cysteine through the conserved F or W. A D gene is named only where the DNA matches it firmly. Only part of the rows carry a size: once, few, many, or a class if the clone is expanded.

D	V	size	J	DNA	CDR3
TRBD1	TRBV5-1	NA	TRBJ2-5	TGCGCCAGCAGCTCTGCCGGGACAGGGGGCTGGGAGACCCAGTACTTC	CASSSAGTGGWETQYF
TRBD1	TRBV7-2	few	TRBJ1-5	TGTGCCAGCAGCCCCCAGGGGGATAGCAATCAGCCCCAGCATTTT	CASSPQGDSNQPQHF
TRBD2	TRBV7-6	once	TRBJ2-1	TGTGCCAGCAGCTTCGCCCTTAGGGCTAGCGGGGGCCCCTACAATGAGCAGTTCTTC	CASSFALRASGGPYNEQFF
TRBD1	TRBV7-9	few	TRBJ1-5	TGTGCCAGCAGCTTAGGGCAGGGGGATCATCAGCCCCAGCATTTT	CASSLGQGDHQPQHF
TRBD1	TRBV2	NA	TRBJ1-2	TGTGCCAGCAGTGCTCTGGACAGGACCTTGGTTGGCTACACCTTC	CASSALDRTLVGYTF
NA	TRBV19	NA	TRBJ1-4	TGTGCCAGTAGTATCGCCAGGGGATATGAAAAACTGTTTTTT	CASSIARGYEKLFF
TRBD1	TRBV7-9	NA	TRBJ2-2	TGTGCCAGCAGCTTTGACAGGGTTTTGACCGGGGAGCTGTTTTTT	CASSFDRVLTGELFF
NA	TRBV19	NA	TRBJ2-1	TGTGCCAGTAGTATAGCCTTCGATCAATGGGAGAGCTCCTACAATGAGCAGTTCTTC	CASSIAFDQWESSYNEQFF
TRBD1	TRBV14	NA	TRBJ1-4	TGTGCCAGCAGCCGTTGGACCGGGACAGGGTGGAGAGGTGAAAAACTGTTTTTT	CASSRWTGTGWRGEKLFF
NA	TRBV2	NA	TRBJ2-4	TGTGCCAGCAGAGGCCGACCGCGGGATCAAAAAAACATTCAGTACTTC	CASRGRPRDQKNIQYF
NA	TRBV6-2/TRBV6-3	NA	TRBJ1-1	TGTGCCAGCAGTTACCCCCAGAGGAGTCCTGAAGCTTTCTTT	CASSYPQRSPEAFF
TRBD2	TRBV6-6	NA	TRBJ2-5	TGTGCCAGCTTCGGGCTAACGGGGGGGCAAGAGACCCAGTACTTC	CASFGLTGGQETQYF
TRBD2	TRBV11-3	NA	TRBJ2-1	TGTGCCAGCAGCTTAGGGACTAGCGGAACCTACAATGAGCAGTTCTTC	CASSLGTSGTYNEQFF
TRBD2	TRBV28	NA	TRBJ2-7	TGTGCCAGCAGTTTGGACGTGGGGCTAGCGGGAGAAGGCGAGCAGTACTTC	CASSLDVGLAGEGEQYF
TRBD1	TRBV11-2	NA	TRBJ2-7	TGTGCCAGCAGCCCCGGGGACAGAAGCTCCTACGAGCAGTACTTC	CASSPGDRSSYEQYF
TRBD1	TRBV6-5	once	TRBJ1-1	TGTGCCAGCAGCCGGGGACAGGAAGCTTTCTTT	CASSRGQEAFF
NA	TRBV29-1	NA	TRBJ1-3	TGCAGCGTTGAAGAGCGGCAGGGTCTAGGAAACACCATATATTTT	CSVEERQGLGNTIYF
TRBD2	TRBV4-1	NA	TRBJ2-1	TGCGCCAGCAGCCCGGGACTAGCTTTTTCGGAGCAGTTCTTC	CASSPGLAFSEQFF
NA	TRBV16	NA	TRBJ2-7	TGTGCCAGCAGCCTACTGAGAGGGTTAACCTACGAGCAATACTTC	CASSLLRGLTYEQYF
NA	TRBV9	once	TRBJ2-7	TGTGCCAGCAGCTCAGAAACCCCCCCATGGGAGCAGTACTTC	CASSSETPPWEQYF
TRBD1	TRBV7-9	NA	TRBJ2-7	TGTGCCAGCAGCTTGTTTGCCGGGACAGGGAGAGCCGAGCAGTACTTC	CASSLFAGTGRAEQYF
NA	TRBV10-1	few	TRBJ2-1	TGCGCCAGCAGTGTGCGGGACAGATACAATGAGCAGTTCTTC	CASSVRDRYNEQFF
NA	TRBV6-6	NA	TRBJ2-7	TGTGCCAGCAGTTACGGGCAGGTCTACGAGCAGTACTTC	CASSYGQVYEQYF
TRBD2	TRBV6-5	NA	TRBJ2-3	TGTGCCAGCAGTTACGTCGGACTAGCGGGGGCAGATACGCAGTATTTT	CASSYVGLAGADTQYF